This T cell receptor (beta chain) appears in the sequencing data of a study of PD-1 blockade in mismatch repair-deficient tumors. The germline V gene has CDR1 MGHRA and CDR2 YSYEKL. The CDR3 is made up of 17 amino acids. The V and J ends lost 4 bases and 5 bases, in that order; junction bases with no gene match: 9. Libraries were prepared by immunoSEQ multiplex PCR; TCRdb keeps only in-frame clonotypes and omits some of them. The sample consists of tens of thousands of clones, 78% of them appearing once. V gene TRBV4-1 combines with J gene TRBJ2-1; 12 positions match TRBD2. This sample comprised peripheral blood, obtained 4 weeks after starting pembrolizumab. The sequence came from an adult with mismatch repair-deficient cancer. CDR3 coding DNA: TGCGCCAGCAGCCTGTTAGAGACTAGCGGGGGTGACAATGAGCAGTTCTTC. Translated: CASSLLETSGGDNEQFF.